The clone carrying this T cell receptor (beta chain) was found a few times. The ends lost 3 bases at V and 4 bases at J; junction bases unmatched: 8. CDR1 and CDR2 (germline): SGHRS, YFSETQ. This CDR3 is built from 17 residues. Naive CD4+ T cells were purified with Tregs depleted by CD25. Using its own MiXCR run on the 5' RACE reads, TCRdb lists one record per CDR3 protein. The table has 53,000 or so distinct CDR3 sequences, almost 25% seen once. Sequencing was performed on tumor-infiltrating naive CD4+ T cells sorted from the breast tumor. Subset described: naive CD4+ T cells, CD4+CD45RA+CD25-. The clonotype comes from a female donor with breast cancer. The V gene is TRBV5-1, the J gene TRBJ2-6, with 9 bases lining up with TRBD1. CDR3 sequence (DNA): TGCGCCAGCAGCTCCGGGACAGGGTGGGTCGGGGCCAACGTCCTGACTTTC. This gives the protein CASSSGTGWVGANVLTF. Full variable domain (missing parts from reference TRBV5-1 and TRBJ2-6): KAGVTQTPRYLIKTRGQQVTLSCSPISGHRSVSWYQQTPGQGLQFLFEYFSETQRNKGNFPGRFSGRQFSNSRSEMNVSTLELGDSALYLCASSSGTGWVGANVLTFGAGSRLTVL.